These 16 T cell receptor beta chains came from one sample sequenced in a study of T cells in tuberculosis (dated by TCRdb to 2016 to 2019). Libraries were constructed by the immunoSEQ multiplex PCR assay. Not all clones reach the TCRdb copy of this immuneACCESS table, which keeps in-frame sequences only. Checked studies attribute under half of the gap to unresolved V genes and leave the rest unexplained. In this sample the table shows 35,000 to 45,000 clones, around 94% of which occur a single time. The ten biggest clones cover 1.9% of the sample. The sample consisted of PBMCs. These receptors were taken from a donor between 10 and 35 years old with latent tuberculosis or without tuberculosis infection. Some clones in this sample may be carry-over from other donors' samples.

The genes are TRBV13 and TRBJ2-1; no reliable D call. Trimming left V 5 bases short and J 0 bases short, with 11 bases between. The CDR3 is 15 residues long. CDR1 and CDR2 from the germline V gene are PRHDT and FYEKMQ (reference sequence). The CDR3 DNA reads as TGTGCCAGCAGCGTGACTCCTAACTCCTACAATGAGCAGTTCTTC. Encoded protein: CASSVTPNSYNEQFF.

CDR3 nucleotide sequence: TGTGCCAGCAGGGCCGGGACTTCCGGGCACAATGAGCAGTTCTTC. Protein sequence: CASRAGTSGHNEQFF. The chain recombines TRBV6-1 with TRBJ2-1; D might be TRBD2 (6 bases). This CDR3 has 15 amino acids. Trimming took off 6 bases at V and 5 bases at J, with 17 bases between the two ends. CDR1 and CDR2 (germline): MNHNS, SASEGT.

The chain is built from TRBV18 and TRBJ1-2; 8 nucleotides line up with TRBD1. This CDR3 is 15 amino acids long. CDR1 and CDR2 (germline): KGHSH, LQKENI. The junction had 12 bases not matched to a gene; V was cut back by 6 bases and J by 6 bases. CDR3 protein: CASSLTTGQVDGYTF. The CDR3 coding sequence is TGTGCCAGCTCTCTGACGACGGGACAGGTGGATGGCTACACCTTC. The variable domain in full, completed from reference TRBV18 and TRBJ1-2, reads NAGVMQNPRHLVRRRGQEARLRCSPMKGHSHVYWYRQLPEEGLKFMVYLQKENIIDESGMPKERFSAEFPKEGPSILRIQQVVRGDSAAYFCASSLTTGQVDGYTFGSGTRLTVV.

The chain uses TRBV9 and TRBJ1-2, with D possibly being TRBD1 (6 bases). Germline V gene lookup returns CDR1 SGDLS and CDR2 YYNGEE. The CDR3 has 15 residues. V lost 4 bases to trimming and J lost 1 base, with 14 bases between them. The CDR3 loop reads CASSSWDTFNYGYTF. The CDR3 DNA reads as TGTGCCAGCAGCTCATGGGACACGTTTAACTATGGCTACACCTTC.

This chain uses TRBV7-6 with TRBJ2-1, with 11 positions matching TRBD2. The CDR3 is 15 amino acids. Looked up from germline, CDR1 is SGHVS and CDR2 is FNYEAQ. Losses at the gene ends were 5 bases for V and 6 bases for J; bases not matched to a gene: 6. CDR3 residues: CASSRGTSGSNEQFF. Here the CDR3 DNA reads TGTGCCAGCAGCCGCGGGACTAGCGGATCCAATGAGCAGTTCTTC.

The chain combines TRBV7-3 with TRBJ2-2; D remains unclear. CDR1 and CDR2 from the germline V gene are SGHTA and FQGTGA. Trimming cost V 2 bases and J 0 bases, with 4 bases left between them. This CDR3 is 14 amino acids long. The CDR3 loop is CASSLAANTGELFF. Here the CDR3 DNA reads TGTGCCAGCAGCTTAGCGGCGAACACCGGGGAGCTGTTTTTT.

The V and J genes are TRBV4-1 and TRBJ2-7; 11 bases agree with TRBD2. Germline V gives CDR1 MGHRA, CDR2 YSYEKL. The ends lost 1 base at V and 6 bases at J; junction bases unmatched: 14. The CDR3 is made up of 18 amino acids. The CDR3 nucleotides are TGCGCCAGCAGCCAAGCCTTCTCTTTAGCGGGAGGGGGTGGCGAGCAGTACTTC. It codes for CASSQAFSLAGGGGEQYF.

V is TRBV28 and J is TRBJ1-2; maybe TRBD1 (5 bases). Per germline, CDR1 MDHEN and CDR2 SYDVKM. This CDR3 has 12 residues. Trimming removed 10 bases from V and 4 bases from J, with 13 bases in between. The CDR3, as DNA: TGTGCCACCTCGGGGGAGAGCTATGGCTACACCTTC. It codes for CATSGESYGYTF.

The V gene is TRBV4-1, the J gene TRBJ2-5; tentatively, D is TRBD2 (7 bases). V dropped 0 bases and J dropped 5 bases, with 13 bases sitting between them. This CDR3 has 15 amino acids. The germline V gene encodes CDR1 MGHRA and CDR2 YSYEKL. CDR3 loop: CASSQEGRGGETQYF. The CDR3 region has the DNA TGCGCCAGCAGCCAAGAAGGAAGGGGGGGGGAGACCCAGTACTTC.

The rearrangement links TRBV6-1 to TRBJ1-1; D remains ambiguous. The CDR3 covers 14 residues. The V end was cut by 2 bases, the J end by 3 bases, with 10 bases between. In germline, CDR1 is MNHNS, CDR2 SASEGT. CDR3 coding DNA: TGTGCCAGCAGTGAATTTTCTGAGGACACTGAAGCTTTCTTT. This codes for CASSEFSEDTEAFF.

This clone was observed a single time. This chain joins TRBV12-5 and TRBJ2-7; 9 nucleotides line up with TRBD2. The J segment lost 4 bases and the V segment lost 3 bases, leaving 10 bases of the junction unmatched. Germline assignment: CDR1 LGHNT and CDR2 FRNRAP. The CDR3 consists of 16 residues. DNA for the CDR3: TGTGCTAGTGGTTTCACCCTAGGTAGCGGGAGTTACGAGCAGTACTTC. Translating it yields CASGFTLGSGSYEQYF.

The V gene is TRBV28, the J gene TRBJ2-1, with D possibly matching TRBD2 (5 bases). Germline values: CDR1 MDHEN, CDR2 SYDVKM. V was pared by 4 bases and J by 4 bases, with 20 bases between. CDR3 length: 17 residues. The CDR3 region has the DNA TGTGCCAGCAGTTCACACAGAGGGATAGGCAAGTACAATGAGCAGTTCTTC. It specifies CASSSHRGIGKYNEQFF.

The V call is TRBV15, the J call TRBJ2-1; tentatively, D is TRBD2 (6 bases). Germline values: CDR1 LNHNV, CDR2 YYDKDF (reference sequence). The CDR3 loop spans 13 amino acids. V gave up 9 bases and J gave up 7 bases, with 16 bases separating them. The CDR3 spells CATTRDSRNEQFF. DNA of the CDR3: TGTGCCACTACAAGGGACTCTAGGAATGAGCAGTTCTTC.

This clone was seen just once. The chain uses TRBV19 and TRBJ1-5; no clear D gene. From germline, CDR1 is LNHDA and CDR2 SQIVND (reference sequence). Trimming stripped 1 base from V and 7 bases from J, with 14 bases between. This CDR3 region has 15 residues. The CDR3 protein is CASSIGTDLRQPQHF. CDR3 DNA: TGTGCCAGTAGTATAGGGACTGATCTTAGGCAGCCCCAGCATTTT.

This chain uses TRBV28 with TRBJ1-5, with D perhaps TRBD1 (5 bases). The CDR3 is 14 amino acids. The V and J ends lost 5 bases and 4 bases respectively, with 12 bases between them. CDR1 and CDR2 from the germline V gene are MDHEN and SYDVKM. CDR3 nucleotides: TGTGCCAGCAGTGCCCCCGGGGGGAATCAGCCCCAGCATTTT. Encoded protein: CASSAPGGNQPQHF.

The CDR3: CASSADSSYNEQFF. The CDR3 DNA is TGTGCCAGCAGCGCGGACTCCTCCTACAATGAGCAGTTCTTC. The V and J genes are TRBV5-8 and TRBJ2-1, with D possibly matching TRBD2 (5 bases). Trimming pared 4 bases from V and 0 bases from J, leaving 8 bases between. CDR3 length: 14 residues. Germline CDR1 and CDR2: SGHTS and YDEGEE.